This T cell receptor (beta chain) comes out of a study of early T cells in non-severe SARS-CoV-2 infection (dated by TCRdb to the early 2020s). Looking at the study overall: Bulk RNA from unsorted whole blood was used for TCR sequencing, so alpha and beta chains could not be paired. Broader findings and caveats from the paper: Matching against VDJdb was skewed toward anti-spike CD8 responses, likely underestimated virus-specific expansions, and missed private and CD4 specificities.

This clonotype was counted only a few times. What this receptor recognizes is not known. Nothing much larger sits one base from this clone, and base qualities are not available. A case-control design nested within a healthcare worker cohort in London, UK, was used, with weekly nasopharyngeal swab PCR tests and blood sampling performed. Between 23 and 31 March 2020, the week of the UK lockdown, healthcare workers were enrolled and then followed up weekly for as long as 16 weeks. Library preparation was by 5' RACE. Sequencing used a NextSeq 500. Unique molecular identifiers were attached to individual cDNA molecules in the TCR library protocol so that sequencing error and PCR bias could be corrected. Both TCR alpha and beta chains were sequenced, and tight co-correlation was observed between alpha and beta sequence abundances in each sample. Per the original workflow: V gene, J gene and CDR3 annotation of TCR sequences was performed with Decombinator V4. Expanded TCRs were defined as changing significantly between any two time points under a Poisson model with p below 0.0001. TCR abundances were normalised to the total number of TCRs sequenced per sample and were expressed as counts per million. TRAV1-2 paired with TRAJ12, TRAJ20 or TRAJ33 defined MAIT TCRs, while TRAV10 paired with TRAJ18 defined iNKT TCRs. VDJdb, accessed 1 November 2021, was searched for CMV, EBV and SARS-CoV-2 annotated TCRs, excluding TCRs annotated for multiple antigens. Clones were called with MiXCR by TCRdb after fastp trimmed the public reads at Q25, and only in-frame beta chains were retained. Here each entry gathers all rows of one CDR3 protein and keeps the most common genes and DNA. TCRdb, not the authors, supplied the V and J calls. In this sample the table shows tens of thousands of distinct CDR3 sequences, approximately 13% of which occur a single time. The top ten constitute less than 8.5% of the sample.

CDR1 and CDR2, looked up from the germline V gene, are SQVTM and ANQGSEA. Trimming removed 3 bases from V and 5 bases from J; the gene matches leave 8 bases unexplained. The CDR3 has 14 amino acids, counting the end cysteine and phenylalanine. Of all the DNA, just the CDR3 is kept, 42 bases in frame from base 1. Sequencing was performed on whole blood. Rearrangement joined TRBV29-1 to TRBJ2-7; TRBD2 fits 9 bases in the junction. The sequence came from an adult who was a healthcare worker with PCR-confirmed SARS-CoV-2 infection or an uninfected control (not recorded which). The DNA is TGCAGCGTTGATGCGCATAGCGGGAGCCACGAGCAGTACTTC. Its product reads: CSVDAHSGSHEQYF.